One and the same sample provided the 17 T cell receptor beta chains below, sequenced in a study of early T cells in non-severe SARS-CoV-2 infection. TCRdb reprocessed the 5' RACE reads via MiXCR and lists one record per CDR3 protein. The sample consists of under 60,000 distinct CDR3 sequences, less than 9.5% of them appearing once. The sequenced sample was whole blood. Source of these receptors: an adult who was a healthcare worker with PCR-confirmed SARS-CoV-2 infection or an uninfected control (not recorded which).

A few counts support this clonotype. This rearrangement joins TRBV15 to TRBJ2-7; no firm D call. V dropped 0 bases and J dropped 2 bases, with 8 bases sitting between them. Germline V gene data show CDR1 as LNHNV and CDR2 as YYDKDF (reference sequence). This CDR3 has 14 residues. CDR3 nucleotides: TGTGCCACCAGCAGAGATTACTCACCCTACGAGCAGTACTTC. Its protein is CATSRDYSPYEQYF.

The V gene is TRBV19, the J gene TRBJ2-1; a possible D gene is TRBD2 (6 bases). The germline V and J ends were trimmed by 11 bases and 0 bases, with 17 bases remaining between them. Germline-derived CDR1 and CDR2 are LNHDA and SQIVND (reference sequence). The CDR3 length is 15 residues. The DNA for the CDR3 is TGTGCCCGGGGACTTCCCCTAAGCTCCTACAATGAGCAGTTCTTC. This codes for CARGLPLSSYNEQFF.

This clonotype was counted ten times or more. This rearrangement joins TRBV20-1 to TRBJ1-4; D remains ambiguous. Per germline, CDR1 DFQATT and CDR2 SNEGSKA (reference sequence). Trimming took 3 bases from V and 0 from J, leaving 11 bases between them. The length of the CDR3 is 15 residues. DNA of the CDR3: TGCAGTGCTAGGCCCTTCGATGCAACTAATGAAAAACTGTTTTTT. Translation: CSARPFDATNEKLFF.

The table lists this clonotype with a few counts. The CDR3 coding sequence is TGTGCCAGCAGCGCGACAAGAGGGTCGGCAGCCGATAATTCACCCCTCCACTTT. Translated, it gives CASSATRGSAADNSPLHF. The V and J genes are TRBV9 and TRBJ1-6; no definite D call. The CDR3 runs to 18 residues. Trimming pared 3 bases from V and 5 bases from J, leaving 21 bases between. Germline V gene sequence: CDR1 SGDLS, CDR2 YYNGEE.

This clonotype was counted ten times or more. The chain couples TRBV5-1 to TRBJ2-1; a weak D match, TRBD1 (6 bases). The CDR3 consists of 17 residues. Trimming took 0 bases from V and 0 from J, leaving 13 bases between them. Germline V CDR1 and CDR2: SGHRS, YFSETQ. CDR3 protein: CASSLGQVLRSYNEQFF. The DNA for the CDR3 is TGCGCCAGCAGCTTGGGACAGGTTTTACGCTCCTACAATGAGCAGTTCTTC.

This clonotype was seen a handful of times. The rearrangement uses TRBV20-1 and TRBJ2-7; TRBD1 agrees at 8 bases. The CDR3 is 13 residues long. V shed 7 bases, J shed 2 bases, and the junction held 7 bases outside the gene matches. CDR1 and CDR2 (germline): DFQATT, SNEGSKA (reference sequence). CDR3 coding DNA: TGCAGTGTCAGCGCAGGGGGCGCCTACGAGCAGTACTTC. As protein: CSVSAGGAYEQYF.

This clonotype came up a few times. The chain uses TRBV28 and TRBJ2-4; D tentatively reads TRBD1 or TRBD2 (5 bases each). V gave up 3 bases and J gave up 5 bases, with 20 bases separating them. Germline CDR1 reads MDHEN; CDR2 reads SYDVKM. The CDR3 sequence is 17 residues long. CDR3 nucleotide sequence: TGTGCCAGCAGTTTGAGCAGCAGGGTTCGGCGGGAAAACATTCAGTACTTC. It is translated as CASSLSSRVRRENIQYF.

This clonotype was picked up many times. This sequence joins TRBV19 and TRBJ1-4; D is perhaps TRBD1 (5 bases). This CDR3 has 14 amino acids. Germline lookup yields CDR1 LNHDA and CDR2 SQIVND (reference sequence). V lost 8 bases and J 7 bases, leaving 17 bases between the germline ends. This CDR3 reads CASRLRDAGEKLFF. DNA for the CDR3: TGTGCCAGTCGACTCAGGGATGCGGGTGAAAAACTGTTTTTT.

This clonotype was observed at least ten times. The chain employs TRBV5-5 and TRBJ1-5, with no clear D. Per the germline V gene, CDR1 is SGHKS and CDR2 is YYEKEE (reference sequence). The CDR3 spans 16 residues. With 0 bases removed from V and 3 bases from J, the gap between germline ends came to 13 bases. CDR3 loop: CASSLVGSQVNQPQHF. In DNA form, the CDR3 reads TGTGCCAGCAGCTTGGTGGGCAGCCAAGTCAATCAGCCCCAGCATTTT.

This clonotype was counted at least ten times. Here the CDR3 DNA reads TGTGCCAGCAGCCAAGATGCCGGACAGGCCTGGTATGGCTACACCTTC. Translating it yields CASSQDAGQAWYGYTF. J is TRBJ1-2 and V is TRBV4-2; 7 bases are a match to TRBD1. The CDR3 extends over 16 amino acids. From germline, CDR1 is LGHNA and CDR2 YNFKEQ. J was trimmed by 5 bases and V by 0 bases; bases with no gene match: 9.

By share of the sample, this clonotype is medium-sized. This chain links TRBV24-1 with TRBJ2-1; maybe TRBD1 (5 bases). Germline CDR1 is KGHDR and CDR2 is SFDVKD. The CDR3 covers 18 residues. Trimming pared 4 bases from V and 7 bases from J, leaving 25 bases between. CDR3 protein: CATSDPYIAGKGKNEQFF. CDR3 coding DNA: TGTGCCACCAGTGACCCCTACATAGCAGGGAAGGGAAAAAATGAGCAGTTCTTC.

This clonotype was seen a handful of times. The chain's CDR3 is CASIDGTYEQYF. The CDR3 nucleotides read TGTGCCAGCATCGACGGCACCTACGAGCAGTACTTC. The gene calls are TRBV6-6 and TRBJ2-7; D is undetermined. Germline V gene lookup returns CDR1 MNHNY and CDR2 SVGAGI (reference sequence). CDR3 length: 12 residues. The V and J ends lost 7 bases and 2 bases respectively, with 9 bases between them.

This clonotype came up a few times. CDR3 DNA: TGCAGTGCTAGTGAGACTAGCGGGAACGAGCAGTACTTC. It encodes CSASETSGNEQYF. The V and J genes are TRBV20-1 and TRBJ2-7; TRBD2 aligns across 11 bases. The junction had 3 bases not matched to a gene; V was cut back by 3 bases and J by 5 bases. Germline V gives CDR1 DFQATT, CDR2 SNEGSKA (reference sequence). The length of the CDR3 is 13 residues.

V is TRBV11-2 and J is TRBJ2-3; 8 nucleotides agree with TRBD2. The length of the CDR3 is 15 residues. The germline V gene encodes CDR1 SGHAT and CDR2 FQNNGV. After removal of 3 bases from V and 3 bases from J, the junction contained 5 bases not matched to a gene. CDR3 in DNA: TGTGCCAGCAGCTTCGCCTTAGCGGGAACAGATACGCAGTATTTT. Its protein is CASSFALAGTDTQYF.

This chain joins TRBV6-5 and TRBJ1-2; D call uncertain. Germline V gene data show CDR1 as MNHEY and CDR2 as SVGAGI. V dropped 6 bases and J dropped 2 bases, with 10 bases sitting between them. CDR3 length: 13 amino acids. CDR3 amino acids: CASSPAGNYGYTF. The CDR3 DNA is TGTGCCAGCAGCCCCGCGGGGAACTATGGCTACACCTTC.

This clonotype was observed a few times. The V and J genes are TRBV7-9 and TRBJ2-7, with D uncertain. Trimming took off 5 bases at V and 3 bases at J, with 5 bases between the two ends. CDR1 and CDR2 (germline): SEHNR, FQNEAQ (reference sequence). The CDR3 covers 11 residues. The CDR3 sequence: CASSALYEQYF. DNA of the CDR3: TGTGCCAGCAGCGCCCTCTACGAGCAGTACTTC.

This clonotype was picked up a small number of times. The chain is built from TRBV20-1 and TRBJ2-1; tentative D call: TRBD2 (6 bases). CDR1 and CDR2 from the germline V gene are DFQATT and SNEGSKA (reference sequence). V shed 3 bases and J shed 4 bases, with 16 bases lying between them. This CDR3 is 15 amino acids long. CDR3 region: CSASAPGTPYNEQFF. In nucleotides, the CDR3 is TGCAGTGCTAGCGCCCCCGGGACTCCTTACAATGAGCAGTTCTTC.